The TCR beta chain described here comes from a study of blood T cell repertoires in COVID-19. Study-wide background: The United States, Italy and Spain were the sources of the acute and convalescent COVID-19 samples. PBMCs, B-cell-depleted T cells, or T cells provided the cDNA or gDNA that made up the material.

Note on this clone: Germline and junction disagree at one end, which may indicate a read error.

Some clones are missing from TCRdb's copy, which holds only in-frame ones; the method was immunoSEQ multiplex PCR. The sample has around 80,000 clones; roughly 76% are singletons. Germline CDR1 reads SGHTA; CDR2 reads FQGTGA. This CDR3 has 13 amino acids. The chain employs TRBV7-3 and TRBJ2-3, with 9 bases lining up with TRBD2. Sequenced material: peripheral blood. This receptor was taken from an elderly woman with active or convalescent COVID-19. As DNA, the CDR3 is TGTGCCAGCAGCTCCGGGACTAGCAACCCCATGGATTTT. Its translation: CASSSGTSNPMDF.